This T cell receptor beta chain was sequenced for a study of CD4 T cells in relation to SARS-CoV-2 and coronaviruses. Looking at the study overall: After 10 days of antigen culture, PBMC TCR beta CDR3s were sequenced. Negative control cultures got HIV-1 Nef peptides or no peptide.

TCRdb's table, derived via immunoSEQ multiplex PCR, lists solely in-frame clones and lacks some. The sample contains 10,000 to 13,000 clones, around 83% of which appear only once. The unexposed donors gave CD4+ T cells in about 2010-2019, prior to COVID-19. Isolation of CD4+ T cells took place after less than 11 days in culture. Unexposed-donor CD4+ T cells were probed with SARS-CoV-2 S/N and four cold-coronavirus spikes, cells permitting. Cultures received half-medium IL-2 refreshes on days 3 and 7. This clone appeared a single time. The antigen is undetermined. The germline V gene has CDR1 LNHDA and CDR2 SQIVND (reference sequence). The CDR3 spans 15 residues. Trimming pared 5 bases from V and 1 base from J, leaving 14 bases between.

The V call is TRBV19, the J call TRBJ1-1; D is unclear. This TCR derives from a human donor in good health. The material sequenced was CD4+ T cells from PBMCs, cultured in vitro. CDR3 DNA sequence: TGTGCCAGTAGTGAGCGCTGGGGAACGAACACTGAAGCTTTCTTT. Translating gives CASSERWGTNTEAFF.